The present TCR beta chain was sequenced within a study of cytomegalovirus exposure and HLA in healthy donors. V lost 0 bases, J lost 7 bases, and 7 bases lay in between. Germline CDR1 is SGHNT and CDR2 is YYREEE (reference sequence). The CDR3 contains 12 residues. Findings of the study overall: Because they were indistinguishable, some V segments, including TRBV6-2 and TRBV6-3, were excluded.

Turning to this clone: Its antigen is still unknown.

Researchers ran the PCR with 60 Vbeta and 13 Jbeta primers. Clones were sequenced by immunoSEQ multiplex PCR, and TCRdb holds only the in-frame ones, with some missing. The sample has fewer than 200,000 clones; more than 65% are singletons. The chain joins TRBV5-4 to TRBJ1-1; no reliable D call. Material: PBMCs. This receptor was taken from a male donor in good health and CMV-seronegative. The CDR3 DNA reads TGTGCCAGCAGCTTGGCGGAGCGTGAAGCTTTCTTT. It translates to CASSLAEREAFF.